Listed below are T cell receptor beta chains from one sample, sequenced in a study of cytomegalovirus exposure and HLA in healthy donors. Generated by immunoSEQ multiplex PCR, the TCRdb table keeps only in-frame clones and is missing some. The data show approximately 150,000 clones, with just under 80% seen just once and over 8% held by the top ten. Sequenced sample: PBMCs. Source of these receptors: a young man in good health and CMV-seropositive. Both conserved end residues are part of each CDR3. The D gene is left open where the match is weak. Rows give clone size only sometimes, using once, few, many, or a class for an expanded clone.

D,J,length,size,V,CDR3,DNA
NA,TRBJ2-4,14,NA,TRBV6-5,CASRTPGQKNIQYF,TGTGCCAGCAGGACGCCGGGACAAAAAAACATTCAGTACTTC
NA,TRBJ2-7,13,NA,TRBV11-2,CASSLDRGYEQYF,TGTGCCAGCAGCTTAGATAGGGGCTACGAGCAGTACTTC
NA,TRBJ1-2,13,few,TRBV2,CASSGVEGYGYPF,TGTGCCAGCAGCGGCGTCGAGGGCTATGGCTACCCCTTC
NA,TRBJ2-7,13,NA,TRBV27,CASSLGTGYEQYF,TGTGCCAGCAGTTTAGGTACCGGGTACGAGCAGTACTTC
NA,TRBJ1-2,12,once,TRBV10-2,CASSEAGDGYTF,TGCGCCAGCAGTGAGGCCGGAGATGGCTACACCTTC
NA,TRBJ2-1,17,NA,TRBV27,CASSPHPAGSFANEQFF,TGTGCCAGCAGTCCGCACCCCGCAGGGTCGTTTGCCAATGAGCAGTTCTTC
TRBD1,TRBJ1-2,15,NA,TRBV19,CASRVDGQGAFGYTF,TGTGCCAGTAGAGTAGATGGACAGGGGGCTTTTGGCTACACCTTC
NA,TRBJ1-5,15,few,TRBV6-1,CASSESQGSGQPQHF,TGTGCCAGCAGTGAGTCGCAGGGCTCCGGCCAGCCCCAGCATTTT
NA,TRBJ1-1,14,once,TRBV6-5,CASSYYDRRAEAFF,TGTGCCAGCAGTTACTACGACCGCCGGGCTGAAGCTTTCTTT
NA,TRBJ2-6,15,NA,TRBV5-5,CASSAASSGANVLTF,TGTGCCAGCAGTGCGGCGAGCTCTGGGGCCAACGTCCTGACTTTC
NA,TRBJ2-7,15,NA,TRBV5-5,CASSLRQTSSYEQYF,TGTGCCAGCAGCTTGCGGCAGACTAGCTCCTACGAGCAGTACTTC
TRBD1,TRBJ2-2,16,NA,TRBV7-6,CASSPPGTGNTGELFF,TGTGCCAGCAGCCCCCCCGGGACAGGAAACACCGGGGAGCTGTTTTTT
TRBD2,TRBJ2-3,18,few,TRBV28,CASSPSGLAGYFTDTQYF,TGTGCCAGCAGCCCAAGCGGACTAGCGGGGTATTTCACAGATACGCAGTATTTT
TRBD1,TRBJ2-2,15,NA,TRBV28,CASSLTGANTGELFF,TGTGCCAGCAGTCTTACAGGGGCGAACACCGGGGAGCTGTTTTTT
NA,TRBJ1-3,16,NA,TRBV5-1,CASSLGLSRAGNTIYF,TGCGCCAGCAGCCTCGGACTCTCGCGAGCTGGAAACACCATATATTTT
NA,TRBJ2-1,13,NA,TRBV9,CASSVDSYNEQFF,TGTGCCAGCAGCGTAGACAGCTACAATGAGCAGTTCTTC
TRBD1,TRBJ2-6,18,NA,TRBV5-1,CASSLWTGALSGANVLTF,TGCGCCAGCAGCCTTTGGACAGGGGCGCTCTCTGGGGCCAACGTCCTGACTTTC
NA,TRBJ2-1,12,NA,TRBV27,CASSLSGGEQFF,TGTGCCAGCAGTTTATCGGGGGGTGAGCAGTTCTTC
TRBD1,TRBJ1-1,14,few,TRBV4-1,CASSPGTGGTEAFF,TGCGCCAGCAGCCCAGGGACAGGGGGAACTGAAGCTTTCTTT
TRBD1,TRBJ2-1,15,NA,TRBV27,CASSPQGQAYNEQFF,TGTGCCAGCAGTCCCCAGGGACAGGCTTACAATGAGCAGTTCTTC
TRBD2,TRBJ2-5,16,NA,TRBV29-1,CSVEVRGEQIQETQYF,TGCAGCGTTGAAGTTCGGGGGGAACAGATACAAGAGACCCAGTACTTC
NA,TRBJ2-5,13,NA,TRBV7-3,CASSLSRWETQYF,TGTGCCAGCAGCTTGAGTCGATGGGAGACCCAGTACTTC
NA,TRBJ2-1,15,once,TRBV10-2,CASRAYSGGAGEQFF,TGCGCCAGCAGAGCCTATAGTGGGGGGGCGGGTGAGCAGTTCTTC
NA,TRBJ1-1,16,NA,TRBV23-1,CASSPARQVMNTEAFF,TGCGCCAGCAGCCCAGCTAGACAGGTTATGAACACTGAAGCTTTCTTT